The following is a T cell receptor beta chain sequence with its context. This sample was taken from a study of blood T cell repertoires in COVID-19. Per the study methods: Reference gene primer amplification gave estimated nucleated cell counts. The method was immunoSEQ multiplex PCR; TCRdb's version includes in-frame clones alone and lacks a portion of them. That table gives V, J and clone size, and the DNA gave D and trimming. Found here are around 190,000 clones, 75% to 85% of them singletons; the top ten hold about a sixth. V gave up 7 bases and J gave up 1 base, with 20 bases separating them. Germline lookup yields CDR1 SSHAT and CDR2 FNYEAQ (reference sequence). There are 17 residues in the CDR3.

The sequence came from a woman aged 50 to 60 with acute COVID-19. The sample comprised PBMCs or T cells enriched from blood (not recorded which). The chain uses TRBV7-7 and TRBJ1-5; a weak D match, TRBD1 (6 bases). The chain's CDR3 is CASTWGLPNRSNQPQHF. The CDR3 coding sequence is TGTGCCAGCACCTGGGGGCTACCGAATCGGAGCAATCAGCCCCAGCATTTT.